A selection of T cell receptor beta chains follows, all from one sample in a study of blood T cells in healthy people across ages. MiXCR, run by TCRdb on the 5' RACE reads, gives a single entry per CDR3 protein. The sample has 800,000 to 950,000 distinct CDR3 sequences, almost 30% seen once. The sample was also linked to a second study, of T cells of mothers and their children.

Source material: blood. These receptor sequences come from a middle-aged woman in good health. CDR3s include the opening cysteine and the closing phenylalanine or tryptophan. Not all rows give a size; the values are once, few, many and, for expanded clones, a class.

abundance,v_gene,CDR3aa
few,TRBV12-3/TRBV12-4,CASSLPSWTYNEQFF
few,TRBV19,CASSADHQETQYF
-,TRBV29-1,CSVSRPNEQFF
-,TRBV4-3,CASSQDDRDDEKLFF
-,TRBV14,CASSQDEGKAYGYTF
-,TRBV12-3/TRBV12-4,CASSQTGGWNEQYF
many,TRBV20-1,CSAPSVTVSYEQYF
-,TRBV29-1,CSVGGETENYGYTF
-,TRBV7-2,CAGQGTGASVLTF
-,TRBV7-9,CASSPAGAYNSPLHF
-,TRBV7-2,CASNYGTFYSNQPQHF
-,TRBV20-1,CSARTPGSNQPQHF
-,TRBV2,CASIHSLEQFF
few,TRBV7-2,CASSPPVDEKLFF
-,TRBV7-2,CASSLIAEDTQYF
-,TRBV20-1,CSARDNRGHGYTF
many,TRBV9,CASSVRLVSYNEQFF